Each of the 30 T cell receptor beta chains below was sequenced from the same sample in a study of response to subunit inactivated influenza vaccine (dated by TCRdb to 2016 to 2019). Receptors were amplified or captured by RT-PCR. Sequencer: Illumina HiSeq 2500. Using fastp trimming at Q25 and MiXCR clonotype assembly, TCRdb reanalyzed the public sequencing data and kept in-frame beta chains. Under each unique CDR3 protein, matching rows form one entry showing the most common genes and DNA. For this sample the table gives 700,000 to 900,000 distinct CDR3 sequences, of which 20% to 25% were detected only once. The ten largest account for roughly a tenth of the sample. The sample in question was PBMCs from blood, obtained about 5 days after vaccination. The receptors were gathered from a man between 45 and 60 years old who received an inactivated influenza vaccine. Donor details come from another sample of the same person, matched by shared clones.

The table lists this clonotype with many counts. The chain couples TRBV7-2 to TRBJ2-4; TRBD2 might be the D (6 bases). The CDR3 is made up of 15 amino acids. Germline CDR1 reads SGHTA; CDR2 reads FQGNSA. V was shortened by 3 bases and J by 6 bases, with 15 bases between the two germline ends. The CDR3 loop is CASSFRGTSGNIQYF. The CDR3 coding sequence is TGTGCCAGCAGCTTCCGGGGGACCTCAGGAAACATTCAGTACTTC.

This clonotype was observed a few times. The rearrangement links TRBV5-1 to TRBJ2-1; 13 nucleotides align to TRBD2. The germline CDR1 and CDR2 sequences are SGHRS and YFSETQ. V trimming: 4 bases; J trimming: 9 bases; junction bases outside the gene matches: 10. The CDR3 is 16 residues long. In DNA form, the CDR3 reads TGCGCCAGCAGCCCACAACTAGCGGGGGGGGAGACTGAGCAGTTCTTC. Its protein is CASSPQLAGGETEQFF.

This clonotype was detected only a few times. The genes are TRBV7-2 and TRBJ2-4; D possibly corresponds to TRBD1 (6 bases). The V and J ends lost 4 bases and 13 bases respectively, with 11 bases between them. The germline V gene has CDR1 SGHTA and CDR2 FQGNSA. This CDR3 has 11 amino acids. The CDR3 DNA sequence: TGTGCCAGCAGCTCTCCAGGGGTCCAGTACTTC. Translation: CASSSPGVQYF.

This clonotype has at least ten counts. The chain links TRBV20-1 to TRBJ2-1; 8 bases agree with TRBD2. Trimming cost V 0 bases and J 5 bases; bases outside gene matches: 3. Germline CDR1 DFQATT, CDR2 SNEGSKA (reference sequence). The CDR3 sequence is 14 residues long. CDR3 in amino acids: CSARDWREDNEQFF. CDR3 coding DNA: TGCAGTGCTAGAGATTGGCGGGAGGACAATGAGCAGTTCTTC.

The genes are TRBV24-1 and TRBJ2-5; D might be TRBD1 (6 bases). Germline V lookup: CDR1 KGHDR, CDR2 SFDVKD. The CDR3 consists of 16 residues. Deletions cut 6 bases from V and 2 bases from J, with 18 bases between. The CDR3 reads CATSRPHSRGQETQYF. CDR3 nucleotide sequence: TGTGCCACCAGTCGTCCCCACTCCAGGGGACAAGAGACCCAGTACTTC.

The gene calls are TRBV4-1 and TRBJ2-7; no firm D call. CDR3 size: 15 residues. V gave up 4 bases and J gave up 2 bases, with 15 bases separating them. CDR1 and CDR2 from the germline V gene are MGHRA and YSYEKL. DNA for the CDR3: TGCGCCAGCAGCCTTCAAGGTCTCAAGACCTACGAGCAGTACTTC. Amino acid sequence: CASSLQGLKTYEQYF.

This clonotype was recorded at least ten times. The rearrangement uses TRBV20-1 and TRBJ1-4, with D perhaps matching TRBD1 (6 bases). The CDR3 sequence is 13 residues long. Trimming shortened V by 3 bases and J by 5 bases, and 10 bases separated the two germline ends. Germline V gives CDR1 DFQATT, CDR2 SNEGSKA (reference sequence). CDR3 region: CSARSQGNEKLFF. In nucleotides, the CDR3 is TGCAGTGCTAGGTCTCAGGGGAATGAAAAACTGTTTTTT.

J is TRBJ2-1 and V is TRBV6-5; perhaps D is TRBD1 or TRBD2 (5 bases each). There are 13 residues in the CDR3. V gave up 6 bases and J gave up 5 bases, with 11 bases separating them. Germline assignment: CDR1 MNHEY and CDR2 SVGAGI. CDR3 coding DNA: TGTGCCAGCAGCTACGGGACGAACAATGAGCAGTTCTTC. Its protein is CASSYGTNNEQFF.

This clonotype was observed a handful of times. The CDR3, as DNA: TGCGCCAGCAGCTTGGGGTCGGCGGGAGACCGCCACGAGCAGTACTTC. Translation gives CASSLGSAGDRHEQYF. The chain recombines TRBV5-1 with TRBJ2-7; 7 bases are shared with TRBD2. CDR3 length equals 16 residues. The V segment lost 0 bases and the J segment 5 bases; nucleotides outside the gene matches: 11. Germline V gene sequence: CDR1 SGHRS, CDR2 YFSETQ.

This clonotype has ten or more counts. The chain combines TRBV28 with TRBJ1-5; D unresolved. The CDR3 runs 18 residues. Germline CDR1 reads MDHEN; CDR2 reads SYDVKM. The V end lost 3 bases, the J end lost 0 bases, and 18 bases lay between the germline ends. CDR3 in amino acids: CASSFPSRGGSSNQPQHF. The DNA of the CDR3 is TGTGCCAGCAGTTTCCCCTCTCGTGGCGGGTCTAGCAATCAGCCCCAGCATTTT.

The V and J genes are TRBV28 and TRBJ2-3, with TRBD1 identical over 8 bases. J gave up 10 bases and V 3 bases, and 12 bases lay outside the gene matches. The germline V gene encodes CDR1 MDHEN and CDR2 SYDVKM. The CDR3 covers 15 residues. Here the CDR3 DNA reads TGTGCCAGCAGTTTCGGACCAATACAGGGGGACGCGCAGTATTTT. Its translation: CASSFGPIQGDAQYF.

This chain joins TRBV5-1 and TRBJ2-5; D gene uncertain. From germline, CDR1 is SGHRS and CDR2 YFSETQ. This CDR3 has 15 residues. The V end was cut by 5 bases, the J end by 5 bases, with 19 bases between. CDR3 nucleotides: TGCGCCAGCAGTATCTCAGGCGACCCGAGGGAGACCCAGTACTTC. It yields the protein CASSISGDPRETQYF.

This clonotype was seen a few times. This sequence joins TRBV5-1 and TRBJ1-4, with TRBD1 matching over 8 bases. The ends lost 0 bases at V and 3 bases at J; junction bases unmatched: 10. CDR1 and CDR2 (germline): SGHRS, YFSETQ. The CDR3 is 18 residues long. The DNA of the CDR3 is TGCGCCAGCAGCTTGGGGTATTTTCCGACAGGGGCTAATGAAAAACTGTTTTTT. Its translation: CASSLGYFPTGANEKLFF. Combining the CDR3 with reference TRBV5-1 and TRBJ1-4 gives the whole variable domain KAGVTQTPRYLIKTRGQQVTLSCSPISGHRSVSWYQQTPGQGLQFLFEYFSETQRNKGNFPGRFSGRQFSNSRSEMNVSTLELGDSALYLCASSLGYFPTGANEKLFFGSGTQLSVL.

This clonotype was seen repeatedly, ten times or more. V is TRBV6-2 or TRBV6-3 and J is TRBJ2-1; D may match TRBD1 or TRBD2 (5 bases each). Germline CDR1 and CDR2: MNHEY and SVGEGT. The CDR3 has 15 amino acids. The V end lost 2 bases, the J end lost 4 bases, and 12 bases lay between the germline ends. In nucleotides, the CDR3 is TGTGCCAGCAGTTACCAGGGACCCACTTACAATGAGCAGTTCTTC. It specifies CASSYQGPTYNEQFF.

This clonotype has more than one count but fewer than ten. The chain is built from TRBV4-1 and TRBJ2-5, with D perhaps TRBD1 (6 bases). V was shortened by 4 bases and J by 1 base, with 16 bases between the two germline ends. The CDR3 consists of 16 residues. The germline V gene has CDR1 MGHRA and CDR2 YSYEKL. The CDR3 nucleotides are TGCGCCAGCAGCCTAGGGGGTGGGCTTTTCCAAGAGACCCAGTACTTC. This translates into CASSLGGGLFQETQYF.

Only a few counts were recorded for this clonotype. The V gene is TRBV29-1, the J gene TRBJ2-1, with D perhaps matching TRBD2 (7 bases). The V end lost 8 bases, the J end lost 9 bases, and 17 bases lay between the germline ends. In germline, CDR1 is SQVTM, CDR2 ANQGSEA. This CDR3 contains 12 residues. Here the CDR3 DNA reads TGCAGCTCCCGGGGGGCCTCCGGTGAGCAGTTCTTC. Protein: CSSRGASGEQFF.

This clonotype was seen more than once but under ten times. CDR3 protein: CSARGAGGLMNTQYF. CDR3 sequence (DNA): TGCAGTGCTAGAGGGGCGGGGGGGCTTATGAATACGCAGTATTTT. The rearrangement links TRBV20-1 to TRBJ2-3, with 9 bases identical to TRBD2. The CDR3 is 15 residues long. V lost 1 base, J lost 7 bases, and 9 bases stayed unmatched. The germline gives CDR1 DFQATT, CDR2 SNEGSKA (reference sequence).

Note on this clonotype: Being one base from a much bigger clone, this may be a read error. The rearrangement joins TRBV29-1 to TRBJ2-1, with 7 bases identical to TRBD2. CDR1 SQVTM and CDR2 ANQGSEA come from the germline V gene. The CDR3 spans 15 residues. V was clipped by 6 bases and J by 0 bases; unmatched bases: 8. As DNA, the CDR3 is TGCAGCGTATCGCCGGGACTAATCTCCTACAATGAGCAGTTCTTC. Amino acid sequence: CSVSPGLISYNEQFF.

In this sample, this clonotype turned up a few times. The chain uses TRBV5-1 and TRBJ1-3, with D tentatively TRBD1 (5 bases). The CDR3 totals 17 residues. CDR1 SGHRS and CDR2 YFSETQ come from the germline V gene. With 0 bases removed from V and 1 base from J, the gap between germline ends came to 14 bases. In nucleotides, the CDR3 is TGCGCCAGCAGCTTGGGCGGTTGGCGGACATCTGGAAACACCATATATTTT. It encodes CASSLGGWRTSGNTIYF.

The CDR3 sequence: CASSPPSIIRQFF. The CDR3 DNA reads as TGTGCCAGCTCACCACCGTCGATTATTCGGCAGTTCTTC. This chain links TRBV18 with TRBJ2-1; no clear D. There are 13 residues in the CDR3. With 0 bases removed from V and 12 bases from J, the gap between germline ends came to 12 bases. Per germline, CDR1 KGHSH and CDR2 LQKENI.

The V and J genes are TRBV5-1 and TRBJ2-7; 9 nucleotides agree with TRBD2. J was trimmed by 2 bases and V by 1 base; bases with no gene match: 4. From germline, CDR1 is SGHRS and CDR2 YFSETQ. The CDR3 length is 15 residues. CDR3 loop: CASSLYIAGAYEQYF. The CDR3 bases are TGCGCCAGCAGCTTGTATATAGCGGGAGCCTACGAGCAGTACTTC.

The gene calls are TRBV7-8 and TRBJ2-7; 10 bases map to TRBD2. Germline CDR1 and CDR2: SGHVS and FQNEAQ. This CDR3 contains 17 residues. Trimming removed 4 bases from V and 4 bases from J; junction bases left unmatched: 13. The CDR3 sequence: CASSSTWASGRLYEQYF. The CDR3 DNA follows: TGTGCCAGCAGCTCCACCTGGGCTAGCGGGAGACTGTACGAGCAGTACTTC.

This clonotype was picked up many times. This rearrangement joins TRBV5-6 to TRBJ2-7; possibly TRBD2 for D (6 bases). V gave up 6 bases and J gave up 3 bases, with 22 bases separating them. The germline V gene encodes CDR1 SGHDT and CDR2 YYEEEE. The CDR3 is 16 residues long. CDR3 in amino acids: CASTLQTTGVDYEQYF. In nucleotides, the CDR3 is TGTGCCAGCACCCTCCAAACAACGGGGGTTGACTACGAGCAGTACTTC.

The table lists this clonotype with a few counts. The chain joins TRBV28 to TRBJ1-4, with D unresolved. Germline V gene lookup returns CDR1 MDHEN and CDR2 SYDVKM. V lost 5 bases and J 1 base, leaving 11 bases between the germline ends. The CDR3 consists of 15 residues. As DNA, the CDR3 is TGTGCCAGCAGTCCCCAATTCGGAACTAATGAAAAACTGTTTTTT. Its translation: CASSPQFGTNEKLFF.

The rearrangement uses TRBV20-1 and TRBJ2-1; 14 nucleotides agree with TRBD2. The CDR3 runs 16 residues. From germline, CDR1 is DFQATT and CDR2 SNEGSKA (reference sequence). V shed 6 bases and J 0 bases; nucleotides not matched to a gene: 4. The CDR3 loop is CSAKGTSGSSYNEQFF. CDR3 nucleotide sequence: TGCAGTGCAAAAGGGACTAGCGGGAGCTCCTACAATGAGCAGTTCTTC.

The CDR3 DNA sequence: TGTGCCAGCAGTCTGAAGCCGCACATTGGCAATCAGCCCCAGCATTTT. Protein: CASSLKPHIGNQPQHF. The rearrangement joins TRBV6-1 to TRBJ1-5; D uncertain. V was cut by 5 bases and J by 2 bases, with 16 bases left in between. The CDR3 spans 16 residues. CDR1 MNHNS and CDR2 SASEGT come from the germline V gene.

This clonotype was seen only a few times. The chain recombines TRBV13 with TRBJ2-7; 9 bases match TRBD1. This CDR3 is built from 14 residues. The germline V gene has CDR1 PRHDT and CDR2 FYEKMQ (reference sequence). J was trimmed by 2 bases and V by 3 bases; bases with no gene match: 2. CDR3 sequence: CASSFGDRAYEQYF. CDR3 DNA sequence: TGTGCCAGCAGCTTCGGGGACAGGGCCTACGAGCAGTACTTC.

V usage is TRBV10-3 and J usage is TRBJ2-2; D gene uncertain. There are 14 residues in the CDR3. Germline V gene lookup returns CDR1 ENHRY and CDR2 SYGVKD. With 10 bases removed from V and 2 bases from J, the gap between germline ends came to 14 bases. CDR3 nucleotide sequence: TGTGCCAACAGCCGGGCTCTTAACACCGGGGAGCTGTTTTTT. Its protein product is CANSRALNTGELFF.

This clonotype appeared a few times. At one boundary the junction diverges from the germline segment, which might be a read error. The rearrangement links TRBV6-5 to TRBJ2-7, with TRBD1 identical over 9 bases. Per the germline V gene, CDR1 is MNHEY and CDR2 is SVGAGI. CDR3 length: 11 amino acids. This chain's CDR3 is CASSDRDRVFF. The CDR3 nucleotides read TGTGCCAGCAGTGACCGGGACAGGGTCTTCTTC.

The CDR3 nucleotides read TGCAGTGCTAGAGATTCTCTCGTGGGACTTTATACAGATACGCAGTATTTT. This encodes CSARDSLVGLYTDTQYF. This chain links TRBV20-1 with TRBJ2-3; TRBD2 is a possible D gene (6 bases). Trimming took off 0 bases at V and 3 bases at J, with 19 bases between the two ends. Germline CDR1 is DFQATT and CDR2 is SNEGSKA (reference sequence). The CDR3 has 17 amino acids.